This TCR beta chain was sequenced in a study of shared clonotypes between healthy human individuals. The CDR3 has 14 amino acids. Germline CDR1 is SGHRS and CDR2 is YFSETQ. The J segment lost 6 bases and the V segment lost 7 bases, leaving 9 bases of the junction unmatched. A word on this clone: What it binds is unknown.

Over several immunoSEQ plates, each subset's genomic DNA was distributed in even portions. Produced via immunoSEQ multiplex PCR; TCRdb's table is partial and in-frame only. Of about 490,000 clones listed, around 78% are singletons. Study-wide results and caveats: Sampling covered nothing but blood. Tissue TCR repertoires likely differ from those found in blood.

The sequencing input was PBMCs. The sequence was obtained from a woman aged 40 to 55 in good health. Some clones in this sample may be carry-over from other donors' samples. The chain uses TRBV5-1 and TRBJ2-1; 8 nucleotides match TRBD2. CDR3 DNA: TGCGCCAGCCGAGCGGGAGACACGGTCAATGAGCAGTTCTTC. It encodes CASRAGDTVNEQFF.